The 25 T cell receptor beta chains below come from one sample, sequenced in a study of blood T cell repertoires in COVID-19. TCRdb's table, derived via immunoSEQ multiplex PCR, lists solely in-frame clones and lacks some. Among about 160,000 clones, 79% were seen once, and the ten largest hold around 8.1%. The sequencing sample was made of peripheral blood. The receptor source for this set is a woman aged 60-75 years with COVID-19, enrolled during active disease.

The genes are TRBV3-1 (or the pseudogene TRBV3-2) and TRBJ2-5; 7 positions agree with TRBD2. The CDR3 extends over 15 amino acids. From germline, CDR1 is LGHDT and CDR2 YNNKEL (reference sequence). Losses at the gene ends were 1 base for V and 2 bases for J; bases not matched to a gene: 4. CDR3 protein: CASSQASGAQETQYF. CDR3 bases: TGTGCCAGCAGCCAAGCCAGCGGGGCTCAAGAGACCCAGTACTTC.

The chain carries TRBV7-9 and TRBJ2-5; tentative D call: TRBD1 (6 bases). The V end was cut by 5 bases, the J end by 6 bases, with 13 bases between. Germline V CDR1 and CDR2: SEHNR, FQNEAQ (reference sequence). The CDR3 is 13 amino acids. CDR3 amino acids: CASSRSGEKTQYF. In DNA form, the CDR3 reads TGTGCCAGCAGCCGCTCAGGGGAAAAGACCCAGTACTTC.

The rearrangement joins TRBV4-2 to TRBJ1-1; 7 bases match TRBD1. CDR1 is LGHNA and CDR2 is YNFKEQ in the germline V gene. With 6 bases clipped from V and 2 bases from J, the junction kept 6 bases outside the gene matches. The CDR3 totals 14 residues. The CDR3 region has the DNA TGTGCCAGCAGTCGGGACAGCTCCAACACTGAAGCTTTCTTT. It encodes CASSRDSSNTEAFF.

This chain joins TRBV5-1 and TRBJ2-5, with D possibly being TRBD1 (5 bases). Germline V gene data show CDR1 as SGHRS and CDR2 as YFSETQ. The CDR3 runs to 13 residues. Between the trimmed V and J ends, which lost 3 bases and 5 bases, there was a span of 11 bases. The CDR3 region has the DNA TGCGCCAGCAGCTCGGACATACGGGAGACCCAGTACTTC. Translation gives CASSSDIRETQYF.

The chain joins TRBV28 to TRBJ1-4, with 7 bases lining up with TRBD1. Germline values: CDR1 MDHEN, CDR2 SYDVKM. The CDR3 is 14 amino acids. V lost 3 bases and J lost 8; bases outside the gene matches: 6. CDR3 amino acids: CASSLTGLGEKLFF. In nucleotides, the CDR3 is TGTGCCAGCAGTTTGACAGGGCTCGGGGAAAAACTGTTTTTT.

This clone occurred many times. The rearrangement joins TRBV10-3 to TRBJ2-5; 9 nucleotides line up with TRBD1. The CDR3 loop spans 15 amino acids. Losses at the gene ends were 6 bases for V and 5 bases for J; bases not matched to a gene: 10. The germline V gene encodes CDR1 ENHRY and CDR2 SYGVKD. CDR3 protein: CAISAGQGDGETQYF. DNA of the CDR3: TGTGCCATCAGCGCGGGACAGGGTGACGGGGAGACCCAGTACTTC.

The sample holds a few counts of this clone. The chain links TRBV27 to TRBJ1-1, with 11 bases identical to TRBD1. The CDR3 loop spans 14 amino acids. The V gene end was trimmed by 5 bases and the J gene end by 8 bases; junction bases not matched to a gene: 7. Germline V gene lookup returns CDR1 MNHEY and CDR2 SMNVEV (reference sequence). The DNA for the CDR3 is TGTGCCAGCAGTCCAAGGACAGGGGGCGTGGAAGCTTTCTTT. It yields the protein CASSPRTGGVEAFF.

The CDR3 bases are TGTGCCAGCAGTCCAGGACAGGGGATTTTTAACTATGGCTACACCTTC. Protein product: CASSPGQGIFNYGYTF. This chain uses TRBV27 with TRBJ1-2; 9 bases are a match to TRBD1. Germline V CDR1 and CDR2: MNHEY, SMNVEV (reference sequence). This CDR3 spans 16 amino acids. Unmatched junction bases numbered 8, after V lost 5 bases and J lost 1 base.

The CDR3 protein is CASSPGGGGRETQYF. DNA for the CDR3: TGTGCCAGCAGCCCTGGGGGCGGGGGGCGAGAGACCCAGTACTTC. The gene calls are TRBV7-3 and TRBJ2-5; TRBD2 matches at 8 bases. Looked up from germline, CDR1 is SGHTA and CDR2 is FQGTGA. Trimming at V came to 5 bases and at J to 4 bases, leaving 9 bases not matched to a gene. This CDR3 has 15 residues.

V gene TRBV2 combines with J gene TRBJ1-2, with 7 bases identical to TRBD1. The V and J ends lost 5 bases and 8 bases, in that order; junction bases with no gene match: 11. From germline, CDR1 is SNHLY and CDR2 FYNNEI. The CDR3 is 14 amino acids. Here the CDR3 DNA reads TGTGCCAGCAGTTTAACCCGGGGGACAGCGGGCTACACCTTC. The encoded protein is CASSLTRGTAGYTF.

The chain is built from TRBV4-1 and TRBJ2-7; D is undetermined. There are 15 residues in the CDR3. V lost 1 base and J lost 0, with 10 bases in between. Germline assignment: CDR1 MGHRA and CDR2 YSYEKL. CDR3 sequence (DNA): TGCGCCAGCAGCCAAGGGCTTTCTTTCTCCTACGAGCAGTACTTC. This encodes CASSQGLSFSYEQYF.

The CDR3 protein is CASSGTIVLSFEFF. The DNA for the CDR3 is TGTGCCAGCAGCGGGACTATAGTTTTATCTTTCGAGTTCTTC. The chain has TRBV28 and TRBJ2-1; 7 positions match TRBD2. The CDR3 loop spans 14 amino acids. Germline-derived CDR1 and CDR2 are MDHEN and SYDVKM. Trimming cost V 6 bases and J 14 bases; bases outside gene matches: 16.

V gene TRBV7-9 combines with J gene TRBJ2-7; TRBD1 matches 9 bases. Germline V gene lookup returns CDR1 SEHNR and CDR2 FQNEAQ (reference sequence). The V and J ends lost 5 bases and 5 bases, in that order; junction bases with no gene match: 13. The CDR3 contains 16 residues. CDR3 sequence: CASSRPTGGAIHEQYF. In DNA form, the CDR3 reads TGTGCCAGCAGCCGTCCCACAGGGGGCGCGATTCACGAGCAGTACTTC.

The chain has TRBV4-3 and TRBJ2-5; the match to TRBD1 covers 8 bases. Looked up from germline, CDR1 is LGHNA and CDR2 is YSLEER. CDR3 size: 14 residues. After removal of 1 base from V and 5 bases from J, the junction contained 3 bases not matched to a gene. The CDR3 loop is CASSQGTGSETQYF. For the CDR3, the DNA is TGCGCCAGCAGCCAAGGGACAGGGAGCGAGACCCAGTACTTC.

The V gene is TRBV7-9, the J gene TRBJ1-6; the match to TRBD1 covers 9 bases. The germline V gene encodes CDR1 SEHNR and CDR2 FQNEAQ (reference sequence). V was pared by 5 bases and J by 10 bases, with 6 bases of the junction left unmatched. This CDR3 has 14 residues. CDR3 DNA: TGTGCCAGCAGCCCGGGACAGGGACGGTCACCCCTCCACTTT. This codes for CASSPGQGRSPLHF. Drawing the rest from reference TRBV7-9 and TRBJ1-6, the complete variable domain is DTGVSQNPRHKITKRGQNVTFRCDPISEHNRLYWYRQTLGQGPEFLTYFQNEAQLEKSRLLSDRFSAERPKGSFSTLEIQRTEQGDSAMYLCASSPGQGRSPLHFGNGTRLTVT.

J is TRBJ2-5 and V is TRBV27; 10 bases are shared with TRBD1. The J segment lost 10 bases and the V segment lost 5 bases, leaving 22 bases of the junction unmatched. Germline assignment: CDR1 MNHEY and CDR2 SMNVEV (reference sequence). The length of the CDR3 is 18 residues. This CDR3 is CASSPSTHSDRGCLDQYF. The CDR3 DNA reads TGTGCCAGCAGTCCATCCACTCACTCGGACAGGGGGTGCTTAGACCAGTACTTC.

The CDR3 DNA reads TGTGCCAGCAGCTTACAGGGGAACACTGAAGCTTTCTTT. Protein: CASSLQGNTEAFF. The chain joins TRBV7-3 to TRBJ1-1; a possible D gene is TRBD1 (5 bases). The CDR3 length is 13 residues. The V gene's germline CDR1 is SGHTA and CDR2 FQGTGA. Trimming pared 2 bases from V and 1 base from J, leaving 5 bases between. The full variable domain, completed using reference TRBV7-3 and TRBJ1-1, is GAGVSQTPSNKVTEKGKYVELRCDPISGHTALYWYRQSLGQGPEFLIYFQGTGAADDSGLPNDRFFAVRPEGSVSTLKIQRTERGDSAVYLCASSLQGNTEAFFGQGTRLTVV.

The sample holds many counts of this clone. The chain uses TRBV28 and TRBJ2-7; 10 positions agree with TRBD2. Germline CDR1 MDHEN, CDR2 SYDVKM. This CDR3 spans 16 amino acids. Germline trimming cut 6 bases from V and 1 base from J; bases unmatched to any gene: 9. For the CDR3, the DNA is TGTGCCAGCAGCTTAGGACTAGCGGTCTTATCCTACGAGCAGTACTTC. It translates to CASSLGLAVLSYEQYF.

CDR3 protein: CATSRNRVPGELFF. The CDR3 nucleotides are TGTGCCACCAGCAGAAACAGGGTTCCCGGGGAGCTGTTTTTT. The chain joins TRBV15 to TRBJ2-2, with TRBD1 as a possible D gene (6 bases). CDR3 length equals 14 residues. The V end was cut by 2 bases, the J end by 6 bases, with 10 bases between. The V gene's germline CDR1 is LNHNV and CDR2 YYDKDF (reference sequence).

This clone was found a few times. The J gene is TRBJ1-2, the V gene TRBV2, with D possibly being TRBD1 (6 bases). This CDR3 spans 13 amino acids. Germline loops: CDR1 SNHLY, CDR2 FYNNEI. The V and J ends lost 7 bases and 6 bases respectively, with 15 bases between them. Here the CDR3 reads CASNGQNLDGYTF. The CDR3 DNA follows: TGTGCCAGCAATGGACAGAACCTTGATGGCTACACCTTC.

The chain couples TRBV19 to TRBJ1-5; D not resolved. V was cut by 10 bases and J by 1 base, with 17 bases left in between. CDR3 length equals 15 residues. Looked up from germline, CDR1 is LNHDA and CDR2 is SQIVND (reference sequence). The CDR3 DNA reads TGTGCCACCCCTATCGGGTATGAGAGCAATCAGCCCCAGCATTTT. It yields the protein CATPIGYESNQPQHF.

The rearrangement links TRBV7-6 to TRBJ2-5; TRBD1 matches at 9 bases. The CDR3 has 16 residues. The J segment lost 5 bases and the V segment lost 4 bases, leaving 11 bases of the junction unmatched. In germline, CDR1 is SGHVS, CDR2 FNYEAQ. The CDR3 DNA follows: TGTGCCAGCAGCTCCGGGGCACAGGGGGCTGGTGAGACCCAGTACTTC. Translating gives CASSSGAQGAGETQYF. The full variable domain, with the rest looked up from reference TRBV7-6 and TRBJ2-5, is GAGVSQSPRYKVTKRGQDVALRCDPISGHVSLYWYRQALGQGPEFLTYFNYEAQQDKSGLPNDRFSAERPEGSISTLTIQRTEQRDSAMYRCASSSGAQGAGETQYFGPGTRLLVL.

V and J are TRBV27 and TRBJ2-2; D gene unclear. CDR3 length: 12 residues. Germline lookup yields CDR1 MNHEY and CDR2 SMNVEV (reference sequence). Trimming shortened V by 3 bases and J by 5 bases, and 4 bases separated the two germline ends. The CDR3 spells CASSFNTGELFF. Written as DNA, the CDR3 is TGTGCCAGCAGTTTTAATACCGGGGAGCTGTTTTTT.

This chain joins TRBV5-4 and TRBJ1-3; no definite D call. Between the trimmed V and J ends, which lost 4 bases and 1 base, there was a span of 15 bases. In germline, CDR1 is SGHNT, CDR2 YYREEE (reference sequence). The CDR3 is 16 amino acids. CDR3 protein: CASSRSPGRSGNTIYF. The CDR3 nucleotides are TGTGCCAGCAGCCGTTCGCCCGGGAGATCTGGAAACACCATATATTTT.

V usage is TRBV6-5 and J usage is TRBJ2-7, with 8 nucleotides matching TRBD1. The CDR3 has 14 residues. Germline lookup yields CDR1 MNHEY and CDR2 SVGAGI. V lost 6 bases and J lost 3; bases outside the gene matches: 7. The CDR3 DNA sequence: TGTGCCAGCAGAGGATCCGACAGGGGCTACGAGCAGTACGTC. It codes for CASRGSDRGYEQYV.